Below, 14 T cell receptor beta chains from the same sample are listed, as sequenced in a study of radiotherapy plus CTLA-4 blockade in lung cancer. Generated by immunoSEQ multiplex PCR, the TCRdb table keeps only in-frame clones and is missing some. The sample has about 120,000 clones; over 65% are singletons. The sample in question was peripheral blood, obtained from a patient treated with radiotherapy plus ipilimumab. Receptors were obtained from a human donor with non-small cell lung cancer that progressed on radiotherapy plus ipilimumab. Some clones in this sample may be carry-over from other donors' samples.

The table lists this clone with a count of one. The rearrangement uses TRBV19 and TRBJ1-3, with D maybe TRBD1 (6 bases). Deletions cut 3 bases from V and 3 bases from J, with 9 bases between. Germline CDR1 and CDR2: LNHDA and SQIVND (reference sequence). The CDR3 length is 14 residues. The DNA for the CDR3 is TGTGCCAGTAGTATCCAGGGGCTTGGAAACACCATATATTTT. Translating it yields CASSIQGLGNTIYF.

In nucleotides, the CDR3 is TGTGCCATCAGTGAGGGGCAGGGGGGATATGGCTACACCTTC. It is translated as CAISEGQGGYGYTF. The chain couples TRBV10-3 to TRBJ1-2, with TRBD1 identical over 7 bases. The germline V gene encodes CDR1 ENHRY and CDR2 SYGVKD. The CDR3 is 14 amino acids. Trimming removed 2 bases from V and 5 bases from J; junction bases left unmatched: 5.

The V call is TRBV7-3, the J call TRBJ1-5; D gene uncertain. With 0 bases removed from V and 7 bases from J, the gap between germline ends came to 7 bases. The CDR3 totals 13 residues. Germline V CDR1 and CDR2: SGHTA, FQGTGA. Here the CDR3 reads CASSLTGGQPQHF. CDR3 sequence (DNA): TGTGCCAGCAGCTTAACGGGTGGGCAGCCCCAGCATTTT.

This clone has a handful of counts. The chain is built from TRBV19 and TRBJ1-1, with 8 bases that match TRBD1. The CDR3 is made up of 14 amino acids. Unmatched junction bases numbered 5, after V lost 5 bases and J lost 3 bases. The germline CDR1 and CDR2 sequences are LNHDA and SQIVND (reference sequence). Here the CDR3 reads CASSLGQGYTEAFF. The CDR3 nucleotides are TGTGCCAGTAGTCTCGGACAGGGATACACTGAAGCTTTCTTT. Supplemented by reference TRBV19 and TRBJ1-1, the full variable domain reads DGGITQSPKYLFRKEGQNVTLSCEQNLNHDAMYWYRQDPGQGLRLIYYSQIVNDFQKGDIAEGYSVSREKKESFPLTVTSAQKNPTAFYLCASSLGQGYTEAFFGQGTRLTVV.

This chain links TRBV28 with TRBJ2-7; D not resolved. Trimming left V 3 bases short and J 6 bases short, with 9 bases between. This CDR3 contains 12 residues. Germline V gene lookup returns CDR1 MDHEN and CDR2 SYDVKM. CDR3: CASSLQSTEQYF. CDR3 in DNA: TGTGCCAGCAGTTTGCAGTCGACCGAGCAGTACTTC.

The chain employs TRBV18 and TRBJ2-2, with 8 bases aligning to TRBD1. CDR1 is KGHSH, CDR2 LQKENI, per germline. Germline trimming cut 1 base from V and 5 bases from J; bases unmatched to any gene: 0. CDR3 length: 14 residues. Here the CDR3 DNA reads TGTGCCAGCTCACCACGGACAGGGACCGGGGAGCTGTTTTTT. Amino acids: CASSPRTGTGELFF.

This rearrangement joins TRBV9 to TRBJ2-3, with D tentatively TRBD2 (6 bases). The germline V gene encodes CDR1 SGDLS and CDR2 YYNGEE. The ends were cut back, 5 bases at V and 8 bases at J, with 15 bases in the middle. This CDR3 spans 13 amino acids. The DNA for the CDR3 is TGTGCCAGCAGTTCCTTCGAGGAGGGTACGCAGTATTTT. Amino acid sequence: CASSSFEEGTQYF.

V gene TRBV29-1 combines with J gene TRBJ1-2; the D is unclear. Germline CDR1 and CDR2: SQVTM and ANQGSEA. The V gene lost 3 bases and the J gene lost 2 bases, with 19 bases spanning the gap. This CDR3 is built from 16 residues. In nucleotides, the CDR3 is TGCAGCGTTGAGGCGATACCGGGCGACGTAAACTATGGCTACACCTTC. This encodes CSVEAIPGDVNYGYTF.

The rearrangement joins TRBV6-5 to TRBJ2-7; the D gene is possibly TRBD2 (6 bases). V gave up 3 bases and J gave up 4 bases, with 13 bases separating them. Germline CDR1 is MNHEY and CDR2 is SVGAGI. The CDR3 runs to 14 residues. CDR3 DNA sequence: TGTGCCAGCAGTTATCGGAGGGGAGATTACGAGCAGTACTTC. Translating gives CASSYRRGDYEQYF.

The genes are TRBV5-4 and TRBJ2-5, with TRBD1 matching 9 bases. The CDR3 spans 14 residues. Germline V lookup: CDR1 SGHNT, CDR2 YYREEE (reference sequence). With V trimmed by 1 base and J by 3 bases, 1 base remained unmatched. Here the CDR3 reads CASSLRDREETQYF. The CDR3 DNA follows: TGTGCCAGCAGCTTGAGGGACAGGGAAGAGACCCAGTACTTC.

The J gene is TRBJ1-2, the V gene TRBV5-1, with 9 positions matching TRBD1. V trimming: 0 bases; J trimming: 7 bases; junction bases outside the gene matches: 4. The germline V gene encodes CDR1 SGHRS and CDR2 YFSETQ. The CDR3 covers 14 residues. The CDR3 here is CASSLGTGAGGYTF. The CDR3 region has the DNA TGCGCCAGCAGCTTGGGGACAGGGGCGGGTGGCTACACCTTC.

The chain couples TRBV11-2 to TRBJ2-7; a weak D match, TRBD1 (6 bases). The germline CDR1 and CDR2 sequences are SGHAT and FQNNGV. This CDR3 region has 12 residues. V was cut by 5 bases and J by 3 bases, with 8 bases left in between. The CDR3 loop is CASSLQGYEQYF. The CDR3 DNA follows: TGTGCCAGCAGCCTACAGGGCTACGAGCAGTACTTC.

This clone was counted once. This chain joins TRBV18 and TRBJ1-1; 8 positions agree with TRBD1. The CDR3 has 14 residues. Germline V CDR1 and CDR2: KGHSH, LQKENI. The ends lost 4 bases at V and 2 bases at J; junction bases unmatched: 3. The CDR3 protein is CASSRGQGNTEAFF. In DNA, the CDR3 is TGTGCCAGCTCACGAGGACAGGGTAACACTGAAGCTTTCTTT.

The J gene is TRBJ1-1, the V gene TRBV13, with D possibly TRBD1 on 6 matching bases. V was pared by 11 bases and J by 3 bases, with 28 bases between. Germline values: CDR1 PRHDT, CDR2 FYEKMQ (reference sequence). The CDR3 has 17 amino acids. In nucleotides, the CDR3 is TGTGCCCCCGGGGGGCAGACCCGGGGCAGTGAGGACACTGAAGCTTTCTTT. Translating gives CAPGGQTRGSEDTEAFF.